The rows below give T cell receptor beta chains drawn from one sample of a study of pediatric ulcerative colitis. The table came from immunoSEQ multiplex PCR; TCRdb's copy has only in-frame clones and leaves some out. The table records about 64,000 clones, 77% of them present only once. The sequenced material came from blood. The receptors stem from a boy aged 5-17 years with moderate ulcerative colitis. The CDR3 runs from the conserved cysteine through the conserved F or W. Not all rows give a size; the values are once, few, many and, for expanded clones, a class.

cdr3_aa j_call clone_size v_call
CASSPNGGGSLSMNTEAFF TRBJ1-1 - TRBV14
CASSQYDRGLDTQYF TRBJ2-3 few TRBV4-1
CASSLGSGADIQYF TRBJ2-4 - TRBV7-9
CAWSQSWVAGELFF TRBJ2-2 - TRBV30
CASSLVNRYQETQYF TRBJ2-5 - TRBV5-6
CASSARPYGDTIYF TRBJ1-3 - TRBV19
CASGRTGAFSTEAFF TRBJ1-1 - TRBV2
CASSADWITGEQYF TRBJ2-7 once TRBV11-2
CASRTGPPLLSYNSPLHF TRBJ1-6 - TRBV9
CASLPGRTSTDTQYF TRBJ2-3 - TRBV2
CASSWTAQLNTEAFF TRBJ1-1 - TRBV11-2
CASSLAPGAALYGYTF TRBJ1-2 - TRBV5-1
CASSEDGLAGGSEQFF TRBJ2-1 - TRBV5-4
CASSPIPGTGTVGTEAFF TRBJ1-1 - TRBV18
CASSLIREGPTEAFF TRBJ1-1 - TRBV5-8
CASSVGFVTENTGELFF TRBJ2-2 - TRBV9
CASGLVADPYGYTF TRBJ1-2 - TRBV12-5
CASSLDQGLNYGYTF TRBJ1-2 - TRBV5-4
CASSRQSTEAFF TRBJ1-1 - TRBV6-6
CASSFGQSVNYGYTF TRBJ1-2 once TRBV7-8
CASRSRASDTQYF TRBJ2-3 - TRBV5-4
CASSSYRGANTGELFF TRBJ2-2 - TRBV7-3
CASSILSTGRLFPNQPQHF TRBJ1-5 - TRBV19